This T cell receptor beta chain was identified in a study of T cell repertoires in cytomegalovirus infection. A single record per CDR3 protein comes from TCRdb applying MiXCR to the reads. The sample holds around 110,000 distinct CDR3 sequences, 9.5% to 13% seen once. The ends were cut back, 2 bases at V and 2 bases at J, with 13 bases in the middle. This CDR3 is built from 16 residues. This clonotype was detected many times. Its specificity is not known. The chain couples TRBV12-3 or TRBV12-4 to TRBJ1-5; D may be TRBD1 (5 bases). The clonotype originates from a human donor in good health (CMV status not recorded). Some clones in this sample may be carry-over from other donors' samples. Sequenced sample: PBMCs, sequenced either directly or after in vitro stimulation (not recorded which). The CDR3 nucleotides read TGTGCCAGCAGTTTATGGGCGGGACGGGGCAATCAGCCCCAGCATTTT. As protein: CASSLWAGRGNQPQHF.